This T cell receptor beta chain emerged from a study of T cell responses to AZD1222 COVID-19 vaccine. Whole-study results and caveats: Regions 160-218 and 743-854 held dominance among vaccine-associated CD4 TCRs, which spanned spike. Females outnumbered males among donors, who were mostly white British; clonal diversity was possibly underestimated.

Profiled with immunoSEQ multiplex PCR; TCRdb holds only in-frame clones, not every one. The sample lists 150,000 to 200,000 clones, 85% to 95% seen once, with over 0.8% in the top ten. As concerns this clone: Its antigen is still unknown.

The sequence was obtained from an adult in good health. The specimen comprised peripheral blood, sampled on day 0 of AZD1222 vaccination.

The CDR3, as DNA: TGTGCCAGTAGTATTACCCGTGCAACTAATGAAAAACTGTTTTTT. As protein: CASSITRATNEKLFF. The chain carries TRBV19 and TRBJ1-4; unclear D gene. The V gene's germline CDR1 is LNHDA and CDR2 SQIVND (reference sequence). Trimming removed 3 bases from V and 0 bases from J, with 8 bases in between. The CDR3 consists of 15 residues.